These 17 T cell receptor beta chains originate from one sample sequenced in a study of blood T cell repertoires in COVID-19. The protocol was immunoSEQ multiplex PCR, while the TCRdb copy is restricted to in-frame clones and leaves out a portion. The profile shows around 340,000 clones, 80% to 90% of them singletons. Sequenced: peripheral blood. The receptors here all came from a man aged 25 to 40 with active or convalescent COVID-19.

The CDR3 loop reads CASRPPGVKGEQYF. CDR3 nucleotides: TGTGCCAGCAGGCCCCCGGGGGTTAAGGGGGAGCAGTACTTC. V is TRBV6-5 and J is TRBJ2-7, with D perhaps matching TRBD2 (6 bases). Trimming took off 6 bases at V and 7 bases at J, with 19 bases between the two ends. The germline CDR1 and CDR2 sequences are MNHEY and SVGAGI. This CDR3 has 14 residues.

As concerns this clone: Other DNA sequences in the same sample also yield this CDR3. This chain uses TRBV12-3 or TRBV12-4 with TRBJ1-2, with 8 bases identical to TRBD1. The CDR3 has 13 amino acids. Germline trimming cut 6 bases from V and 5 bases from J; bases unmatched to any gene: 5. The CDR3 region is CASSLDRGYGYTF. CDR3 DNA: TGTGCCAGCAGCCTAGACAGGGGATATGGCTACACCTTC.

V is TRBV29-1 and J is TRBJ2-1, with D possibly being TRBD2 (6 bases). Trimming took 4 bases from V and 4 from J, leaving 11 bases between them. This CDR3 spans 13 amino acids. CDR1 is SQVTM, CDR2 ANQGSEA, per germline. The chain's CDR3 is CSVVAGSYNEQFF. The DNA for the CDR3 is TGCAGCGTTGTGGCGGGATCATACAATGAGCAGTTCTTC.

This chain uses TRBV11-2 with TRBJ2-2; 7 bases line up with TRBD1. J was trimmed by 4 bases and V by 4 bases; bases with no gene match: 6. This CDR3 comprises 15 residues. Per the germline V gene, CDR1 is SGHAT and CDR2 is FQNNGV. CDR3 region: CASSSAGTATGELFF. The CDR3 DNA sequence: TGTGCCAGCAGCTCAGCCGGGACAGCCACCGGGGAGCTGTTTTTT. Looking up the rest from reference TRBV11-2 and TRBJ2-2 gives the full variable domain: EAGVAQSPRYKIIEKRQSVAFWCNPISGHATLYWYQQILGQGPKLLIQFQNNGVVDDSQLPKDRFSAERLKGVDSTLKIQPAKLEDSAVYLCASSSAGTATGELFFGEGSRLTVL.

The chain uses TRBV5-5 and TRBJ2-3; 9 bases are shared with TRBD2. The V segment lost 2 bases and the J segment 14 bases; nucleotides outside the gene matches: 12. The CDR3 length is 14 residues. CDR1 is SGHKS and CDR2 is YYEKEE in the germline V gene (reference sequence). The CDR3 nucleotides are TGTGCCAGCAGCTTAACTGCGGGGGGGGTTATTCTGTATTTT. Translating it yields CASSLTAGGVILYF.

The chain uses TRBV20-1 and TRBJ2-7, with D possibly matching TRBD2 (5 bases). Trimming cost V 3 bases and J 4 bases, with 10 bases left between them. Germline CDR1 reads DFQATT; CDR2 reads SNEGSKA (reference sequence). The CDR3 contains 12 residues. This CDR3 is CSASPTTYEQYF. The CDR3 DNA reads TGCAGTGCTAGTCCGACTACATACGAGCAGTACTTC.

Written as DNA, the CDR3 is TGTGCCTGGAGTCACACCTCTGGAAACACCATATATTTT. Protein: CAWSHTSGNTIYF. The chain is built from TRBV30 and TRBJ1-3; D is unclear. Per the germline V gene, CDR1 is GTSNPN and CDR2 is SVGIG (reference sequence). The CDR3 sequence is 13 residues long. Trimming shortened V by 2 bases and J by 0 bases, and 5 bases separated the two germline ends. Supplemented by reference TRBV30 and TRBJ1-3, the full variable domain reads SQTIHQWPATLVQPVGSPLSLECTVEGTSNPNLYWYRQAAGRGLQLLFYSVGIGQISSEVPQNLSASRPQDRQFILSSKKLLLSDSGFYLCAWSHTSGNTIYFGEGSWLTVV.

The rearrangement joins TRBV7-8 to TRBJ2-1; D may be TRBD1 (8 bases). With 3 bases removed from V and 8 bases from J, the gap between germline ends came to 14 bases. The CDR3 extends over 14 amino acids. Germline V gene lookup returns CDR1 SGHVS and CDR2 FQNEAQ. For the CDR3, the DNA is TGTGCCAGCAGCTTTAGTACAGGGGGGGATGAGCAGTTCTTC. It codes for CASSFSTGGDEQFF.

The chain carries TRBV6-4 and TRBJ1-2; TRBD1 is a possible D gene (6 bases). V was pared by 0 bases and J by 7 bases, with 6 bases between. The CDR3 consists of 12 residues. Germline V lookup: CDR1 MRHNA, CDR2 SNTAGT. The CDR3 here is CASSDSGAGYTF. CDR3 nucleotide sequence: TGTGCCAGCAGTGACTCGGGGGCTGGCTACACCTTC.

This chain connects TRBV18 to TRBJ1-3, with 9 bases aligning to TRBD1. Germline V CDR1 and CDR2: KGHSH, LQKENI. With V trimmed by 4 bases and J by 6 bases, 4 bases remained unmatched. The CDR3 covers 14 residues. The CDR3 is CASSLGQGTNTIYF. The CDR3 nucleotides are TGTGCCAGCTCACTTGGACAGGGGACAAACACCATATATTTT.

Only a few counts were recorded for this clone. V gene TRBV4-2 combines with J gene TRBJ1-3, with 9 bases lining up with TRBD1. The ends lost 6 bases at V and 4 bases at J; junction bases unmatched: 10. The V gene's germline CDR1 is LGHNA and CDR2 YNFKEQ. This CDR3 comprises 16 residues. The CDR3 reads CASRLNRGLGGNTIYF. CDR3 bases: TGTGCCAGCAGGCTTAACAGGGGGCTTGGAGGAAACACCATATATTTT.

J is TRBJ1-2 and V is TRBV18, with 9 bases that match TRBD1. CDR3 length: 12 amino acids. Germline V gene data show CDR1 as KGHSH and CDR2 as LQKENI. V shed 6 bases and J 8 bases; nucleotides not matched to a gene: 4. CDR3 loop: CASSPDRGGYTF. The CDR3 DNA is TGTGCCAGCTCGCCGGACAGGGGCGGCTACACCTTC.

CDR3 residues: CASSPYGGELFF. The CDR3 coding sequence is TGCGCCAGCAGCCCCTATGGCGGGGAGCTGTTTTTT. This chain joins TRBV5-1 and TRBJ2-2; D not certain. Trimming took off 4 bases at V and 7 bases at J, with 8 bases between the two ends. This CDR3 is built from 12 residues. Germline V gene lookup returns CDR1 SGHRS and CDR2 YFSETQ.

This clone was seen only a few times. This sequence joins TRBV7-9 and TRBJ2-3, with D uncertain. The germline CDR1 and CDR2 sequences are SEHNR and FQNEAQ (reference sequence). CDR3 length equals 12 residues. Trimming took off 6 bases at V and 4 bases at J, with 8 bases between the two ends. The CDR3 region is CASSPLADTQYF. CDR3 in DNA: TGTGCCAGCAGTCCACTTGCAGATACGCAGTATTTT.

This chain joins TRBV6-2 or TRBV6-3 and TRBJ1-2; D ambiguous. The CDR3 contains 13 residues. Trimming removed 6 bases at V and 3 bases at J, with 11 bases between. Germline-derived CDR1 and CDR2 are MNHEY and SVGEGT. The CDR3: CASSRRIDYGYTF. The CDR3 coding sequence is TGTGCCAGCAGCCGCCGTATAGACTATGGCTACACCTTC.

The chain is built from TRBV7-8 and TRBJ2-1; D unclear. CDR1 is SGHVS, CDR2 FQNEAQ, per germline. V was clipped by 3 bases and J by 0 bases, with 12 bases between them. The CDR3 has 16 amino acids. CDR3 in amino acids: CASSFAWSSSYNEQFF. In DNA, the CDR3 is TGTGCCAGCAGCTTCGCTTGGTCTAGCTCCTACAATGAGCAGTTCTTC. Full variable domain (outside the CDR3, taken from reference TRBV7-8 and TRBJ2-1): GAGVSQSPRYKVAKRGQDVALRCDPISGHVSLFWYQQALGQGPEFLTYFQNEAQLDKSGLPSDRFFAERPEGSVSTLKIQRTQQEDSAVYLCASSFAWSSSYNEQFFGPGTRLTVL.

This clone has a handful of counts. This chain uses TRBV11-3 with TRBJ1-3, with D maybe TRBD1 (5 bases). Germline V gene data show CDR1 as SGHNT and CDR2 as YENEEA. V lost 1 base and J 7 bases, leaving 8 bases between the germline ends. The CDR3 has 13 residues. The CDR3: CASSLGRGNTIYF. DNA for the CDR3: TGTGCCAGCAGCTTAGGTCGGGGGAACACCATATATTTT.